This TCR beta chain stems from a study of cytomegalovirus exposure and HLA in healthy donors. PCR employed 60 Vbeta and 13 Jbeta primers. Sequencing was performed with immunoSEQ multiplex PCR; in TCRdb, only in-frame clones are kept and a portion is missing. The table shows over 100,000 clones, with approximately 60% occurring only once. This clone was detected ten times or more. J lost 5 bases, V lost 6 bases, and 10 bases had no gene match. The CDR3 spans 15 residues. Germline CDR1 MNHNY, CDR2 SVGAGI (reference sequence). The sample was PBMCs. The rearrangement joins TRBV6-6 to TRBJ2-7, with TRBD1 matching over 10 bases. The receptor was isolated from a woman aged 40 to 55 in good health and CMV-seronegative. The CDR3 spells CASSPRGQGTHEQYF. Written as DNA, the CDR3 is TGTGCCAGCAGCCCGAGGGGACAGGGGACCCACGAGCAGTACTTC.